The 20 T cell receptor beta chains listed next were all sequenced from one sample in a study of blood T cell repertoires in COVID-19. Some clones are missing from TCRdb's copy, which holds only in-frame ones; the method was immunoSEQ multiplex PCR. The sample holds just over 300,000 clones, roughly 87% seen once. The sequenced sample consisted of PBMCs or T cells enriched from blood (not recorded which). These receptors all stem from a young woman who had recovered from COVID-19.

This clone was detected a few times. One end of the junction varies from germline; a read error may be responsible. This chain uses TRBV19 with TRBJ1-5, with 7 bases fitting TRBD1. Germline V gene data show CDR1 as LNHDA and CDR2 as SQIVND (reference sequence). The CDR3 runs to 15 residues. The CDR3 nucleotides are TGTGCCACTAGTAGGGGACAGACTAGCAATCAGCCCCAGCATTTT. It encodes CATSRGQTSNQPQHF.

The rearrangement uses TRBV6-5 and TRBJ1-2, with 10 bases matching TRBD1. V gave up 6 bases and J gave up 8 bases; unmatched junction bases: 0. The germline V gene encodes CDR1 MNHEY and CDR2 SVGAGI. The CDR3 runs 11 residues. DNA for the CDR3: TGTGCCAGCAGGGGACAGGGGGGCTACACCTTC. Translating it yields CASRGQGGYTF.

The chain carries TRBV9 and TRBJ2-7; TRBD2 aligns across 8 bases. V dropped 4 bases and J dropped 4; count of bases not matched to a gene: 7. The germline V gene has CDR1 SGDLS and CDR2 YYNGEE. There are 14 residues in the CDR3. This CDR3 is CASSPGGARYEQYF. The DNA of the CDR3 is TGTGCCAGCAGCCCCGGGGGGGCCCGGTACGAGCAGTACTTC.

This clone came up once. V usage is TRBV28 and J usage is TRBJ1-2; unclear D gene. Per germline, CDR1 MDHEN and CDR2 SYDVKM. CDR3 length equals 11 residues. Deletions cut 11 bases from V and 8 bases from J, with 15 bases between. CDR3 nucleotides: TGTGCCGCCAGCAGAGGCTACGGCTACACCTTC. This sequence encodes CAASRGYGYTF.

CDR3: CASSLWDREPNNEQFF. CDR3 sequence (DNA): TGTGCCAGCAGTCTCTGGGACAGGGAGCCAAACAATGAGCAGTTCTTC. The chain recombines TRBV6-2 or TRBV6-3 with TRBJ2-1; 9 bases line up with TRBD1. Germline V lookup: CDR1 MNHEY, CDR2 SVGEGT. V lost 5 bases to trimming and J lost 5 bases; unmatched junction nucleotides: 10. The CDR3 is 16 amino acids.

The gene calls are TRBV9 and TRBJ1-1; TRBD1 matches 12 bases. Trimming took 4 bases from V and 4 from J; bases not matched to a gene: 26. This CDR3 is 22 amino acids long. Germline V CDR1 and CDR2: SGDLS, YYNGEE. CDR3 protein: CASSTSTGTGGNLVLPGTEAFF. CDR3 nucleotides: TGTGCCAGCAGCACCAGCACCGGGACAGGGGGCAACTTAGTCCTTCCAGGCACTGAAGCTTTCTTT.

This rearrangement joins TRBV2 to TRBJ1-5; D is uncertain. The CDR3 has 14 amino acids. Germline CDR1 is SNHLY and CDR2 is FYNNEI. V dropped 4 bases and J dropped 5 bases, with 12 bases sitting between them. The CDR3 loop is CASSGAPSDQPQHF. DNA of the CDR3: TGTGCCAGCAGTGGGGCTCCTTCCGATCAGCCCCAGCATTTT.

The CDR3 region has the DNA TGTGCCAGCAGCTTAGACACCATGAACACTGAAGCTTTCTTT. This sequence encodes CASSLDTMNTEAFF. The gene calls are TRBV7-8 and TRBJ1-1; D is uncertain. CDR3 size: 14 residues. Trimming removed 1 base at V and 0 bases at J, with 6 bases between. Germline CDR1 and CDR2: SGHVS and FQNEAQ.

This chain connects TRBV18 to TRBJ2-3; D not resolved. The CDR3 sequence is 14 residues long. Germline V CDR1 and CDR2: KGHSH, LQKENI. V lost 1 base and J 1 base, leaving 6 bases between the germline ends. The CDR3 bases are TGTGCCAGCTCACCACAACCGGGCACAGATACGCAGTATTTT. This encodes CASSPQPGTDTQYF.

V gene TRBV4-3 combines with J gene TRBJ1-3, with 7 bases that match TRBD1. This CDR3 is 14 amino acids long. Looked up from germline, CDR1 is LGHNA and CDR2 is YSLEER. Losses at the gene ends were 6 bases for V and 0 bases for J; bases not matched to a gene: 2. The CDR3, as DNA: TGCGCCAGCAGTGGACAGGTCTCTGGAAACACCATATATTTT. It codes for CASSGQVSGNTIYF.

V is TRBV15 and J is TRBJ1-5, with D hard to call. The CDR3 contains 15 residues. Germline lookup yields CDR1 LNHNV and CDR2 YYDKDF (reference sequence). Trimming stripped 6 bases from V and 2 bases from J, with 14 bases between. CDR3 sequence: CATSEAGWGNQPQHF. CDR3 bases: TGTGCCACCAGTGAAGCAGGCTGGGGCAATCAGCCCCAGCATTTT.

The chain carries TRBV19 and TRBJ1-4, with TRBD1 matching 10 bases. With V trimmed by 6 bases and J by 7 bases, 8 bases remained unmatched. Per the germline V gene, CDR1 is LNHDA and CDR2 is SQIVND (reference sequence). The CDR3 covers 15 residues. Here the CDR3 DNA reads TGTGCCAGTAGGGACAGGGGGGAGTACGGTGAAAAACTGTTTTTT. Protein sequence: CASRDRGEYGEKLFF.

V usage is TRBV18 and J usage is TRBJ1-2, with TRBD1 matching 10 bases. V gave up 5 bases and J gave up 7 bases; unmatched junction bases: 7. This CDR3 is 14 amino acids long. The germline CDR1 and CDR2 sequences are KGHSH and LQKENI. The CDR3 loop is CASSDRQGALGYTF. The CDR3 DNA is TGTGCCAGCTCAGACAGACAGGGGGCGCTTGGCTACACCTTC.

The chain combines TRBV7-2 with TRBJ2-7; TRBD2 matches at 10 bases. Trimming removed 6 bases from V and 2 bases from J; junction bases left unmatched: 4. CDR1 is SGHTA, CDR2 FQGNSA, per germline. The CDR3 loop spans 14 amino acids. CDR3 nucleotide sequence: TGTGCCAGCAGGATTCTAGCGGGGGCCTACGAGCAGTACTTC. Encoded protein: CASRILAGAYEQYF.

Comments on this clone: Distinct nucleotide sequences in the sample also encode this CDR3. The J gene is TRBJ1-1, the V gene TRBV27; D is uncertain. Germline V gene sequence: CDR1 MNHEY, CDR2 SMNVEV (reference sequence). The CDR3 runs to 13 residues. Trimming left V 2 bases short and J 1 base short, with 5 bases between. CDR3 coding DNA: TGTGCCAGCAGTTTAAGGAGGAACACTGAAGCTTTCTTT. Protein: CASSLRRNTEAFF.

V usage is TRBV18 and J usage is TRBJ1-3; maybe TRBD1 (5 bases). CDR1 is KGHSH, CDR2 LQKENI, per germline. The CDR3 runs to 13 residues. V dropped 8 bases and J dropped 0 bases, with 8 bases sitting between them. CDR3 sequence: CASTDSSGNTIYF. CDR3 nucleotide sequence: TGTGCCAGCACCGACAGCTCTGGAAACACCATATATTTT.

The genes are TRBV9 and TRBJ1-2; D is possibly TRBD1 (6 bases). Trimming took off 0 bases at V and 4 bases at J, with 13 bases between the two ends. This CDR3 comprises 15 residues. Germline V gene data show CDR1 as SGDLS and CDR2 as YYNGEE. The CDR3 nucleotides read TGTGCCAGCAGCGTAGAACAGGGAGGGAGCTATGGCTACACCTTC. It codes for CASSVEQGGSYGYTF.

The J gene is TRBJ2-3, the V gene TRBV7-2; the match to TRBD2 covers 15 bases. This CDR3 is built from 17 residues. Trimming cost V 4 bases and J 6 bases; bases outside gene matches: 8. CDR1 is SGHTA, CDR2 FQGNSA, per germline. CDR3 in amino acids: CASSSTGLAGGGDTQYF. The DNA of the CDR3 is TGTGCCAGCAGCTCTACGGGACTAGCGGGGGGAGGCGATACGCAGTATTTT.

This clone was found once. This chain connects TRBV2 to TRBJ2-7; 7 bases line up with TRBD2. V trimming: 9 bases; J trimming: 7 bases; junction bases outside the gene matches: 12. The germline V gene encodes CDR1 SNHLY and CDR2 FYNNEI. CDR3 length: 13 residues. The CDR3 loop reads CASRAGESGEQYF. CDR3 coding DNA: TGTGCCAGTAGGGCGGGAGAATCGGGGGAGCAGTACTTC.

This clone showed up just once. This rearrangement joins TRBV27 to TRBJ2-2; tentative D call: TRBD2 (5 bases). Germline V gene sequence: CDR1 MNHEY, CDR2 SMNVEV (reference sequence). The CDR3 has 14 amino acids. V lost 8 bases and J lost 3, with 13 bases in between. The CDR3 nucleotides are TGTGCCAGCCGAGGGTTCTCGGACACCGGGGAGCTGTTTTTT. Translated, it gives CASRGFSDTGELFF.